This entry describes one TCR beta chain. Libraries were prepared by immunoSEQ multiplex PCR; TCRdb keeps only in-frame clonotypes and omits some of them. This table has about 200,000 clones, about 80% appearing once. This record comes from a study of blood T cell repertoires in COVID-19. Study summary: Samples taken during acute and convalescent COVID-19 were collected in the United States, Italy and Spain. The cDNA or gDNA used as material had been derived from T cells, B-cell-depleted T cells, or PBMCs.

The CDR3 runs 13 residues. Germline-derived CDR1 and CDR2 are GTSNPN and SVGIG (reference sequence). V shed 7 bases and J shed 4 bases, with 16 bases lying between them. This chain joins TRBV30 and TRBJ1-2, with D uncertain. Sequenced sample: peripheral blood. The sequence was obtained from a human donor with acute or convalescent COVID-19. The donor label of this sample is uncertain. In nucleotides, the CDR3 is TGTGCCTCCCAATGGGGAGGACGCTATGGCTACACCTTC. Translated: CASQWGGRYGYTF.